Listed here are 20 T cell receptor beta chains from one sample, sequenced in a study of blood T cell repertoires in COVID-19. The repertoire was sequenced with immunoSEQ multiplex PCR; TCRdb's copy has only in-frame clones and lacks some. This sample has 120,000 to 150,000 clones, with roughly 80% found just once. The sample consisted of peripheral blood. All receptors come from a woman aged 40 to 50 with active or convalescent COVID-19.

V usage is TRBV5-1 and J usage is TRBJ2-2, with D possibly matching TRBD2 (7 bases). The CDR3 is 16 residues long. V lost 2 bases to trimming and J lost 4 bases, with 15 bases between them. Germline assignment: CDR1 SGHRS and CDR2 YFSETQ. The CDR3 DNA follows: TGCGCCAGCAGCTTAACCGGGGGGCGCACCACCGGGGAGCTGTTTTTT. It specifies CASSLTGGRTTGELFF.

This chain links TRBV27 with TRBJ2-6; possibly TRBD2 for D (6 bases). This CDR3 spans 15 amino acids. Trimming removed 1 base at V and 6 bases at J, with 10 bases between. The germline gives CDR1 MNHEY, CDR2 SMNVEV (reference sequence). In DNA form, the CDR3 reads TGTGCCAGCAGTTTATTGGGGGGTCAGGCCAACGTCCTGACTTTC. It is translated as CASSLLGGQANVLTF.

This chain joins TRBV2 and TRBJ2-2; 9 nucleotides align to TRBD1. J gave up 5 bases and V 6 bases, and 4 bases lay outside the gene matches. The germline CDR1 and CDR2 sequences are SNHLY and FYNNEI. The CDR3 contains 14 residues. The CDR3 coding sequence is TGTGCCAGCAGGGGACAGGGTGGGACCGGGGAGCTGTTTTTT. Translation gives CASRGQGGTGELFF.

The V call is TRBV30, the J call TRBJ2-7; D is perhaps TRBD2 (5 bases). The CDR3 loop spans 14 amino acids. Trimming left V 0 bases short and J 6 bases short, with 15 bases between. The V gene's germline CDR1 is GTSNPN and CDR2 SVGIG (reference sequence). The CDR3 protein is CAWSVWTGYLEQYF. The CDR3 DNA follows: TGTGCCTGGAGTGTATGGACGGGATACCTCGAGCAGTACTTC.

The chain combines TRBV6-2 or TRBV6-3 with TRBJ1-1; D remains unclear. Germline values: CDR1 MNHEY, CDR2 SVGEGT. The CDR3 runs 12 residues. Trimming stripped 6 bases from V and 6 bases from J, with 11 bases between. DNA of the CDR3: TGTGCCAGCAGCCGACCGGGATCTGAAGCTTTCTTT. It specifies CASSRPGSEAFF.

The chain combines TRBV5-8 with TRBJ2-7; D remains unclear. V lost 2 bases, J lost 7 bases, and 13 bases lay in between. CDR1 is SGHTS and CDR2 is YDEGEE in the germline V gene. The CDR3 length is 13 residues. CDR3 in DNA: TGTGCCAGCAGCTTCCTATCCCTCTGGGAGCAGTACTTC. It is translated as CASSFLSLWEQYF.

The chain joins TRBV6-6 to TRBJ1-5; the D gene is possibly TRBD1 (6 bases). The V gene's germline CDR1 is MNHNY and CDR2 SVGAGI (reference sequence). Between the trimmed V and J ends, which lost 7 bases and 4 bases, there was a span of 11 bases. There are 13 residues in the CDR3. CDR3 sequence: CASTSRGNQPQHF. As DNA, the CDR3 is TGTGCCAGCACCTCAAGGGGGAATCAGCCCCAGCATTTT.

V usage is TRBV28 and J usage is TRBJ1-1; 7 nucleotides match TRBD1. The CDR3 sequence is 14 residues long. The V gene's germline CDR1 is MDHEN and CDR2 SYDVKM. V gave up 6 bases and J gave up 6 bases; unmatched junction bases: 10. The CDR3 protein is CASSRQGPLPEAFF. Here the CDR3 DNA reads TGTGCCAGCAGCCGACAGGGACCTCTCCCTGAAGCTTTCTTT.

In its sample, this clone was seen a few times. CDR3 in amino acids: CSVDDTGGASTGELFF. For the CDR3, the DNA is TGCAGCGTTGACGACACAGGGGGCGCTTCCACCGGGGAGCTGTTTTTT. The V and J genes are TRBV29-1 and TRBJ2-2; 9 nucleotides align to TRBD1. Trimming at V came to 3 bases and at J to 4 bases, leaving 9 bases not matched to a gene. The CDR3 runs to 16 residues. Germline CDR1 reads SQVTM; CDR2 reads ANQGSEA.

The chain recombines TRBV19 with TRBJ2-1; 8 bases fit TRBD2. The V and J ends lost 3 bases and 4 bases, in that order; junction bases with no gene match: 5. This CDR3 has 15 residues. Per germline, CDR1 LNHDA and CDR2 SQIVND (reference sequence). As DNA, the CDR3 is TGTGCCAGTAGTATCGGAATAGCGGGGTACAATGAGCAGTTCTTC. Translating it yields CASSIGIAGYNEQFF.

The DNA of the CDR3 is TGTGCCAGCAGTTTTAAAATGAACACTGAAGCTTTCTTT. Residues: CASSFKMNTEAFF. The gene calls are TRBV27 and TRBJ1-1, with D unresolved. From germline, CDR1 is MNHEY and CDR2 SMNVEV (reference sequence). The CDR3 length is 13 residues. V lost 3 bases and J 0 bases, leaving 5 bases between the germline ends.

The V call is TRBV18, the J call TRBJ2-7; TRBD2 might be the D (5 bases). CDR1 and CDR2 from the germline V gene are KGHSH and LQKENI. This CDR3 is built from 14 residues. V gave up 0 bases and J gave up 5 bases, with 11 bases separating them. CDR3 residues: CASSPPYTGDEQYF. DNA of the CDR3: TGTGCCAGCTCACCACCCTATACCGGGGACGAGCAGTACTTC.

V gene TRBV10-1 combines with J gene TRBJ1-1; D ambiguous. V was trimmed by 6 bases and J by 0 bases, leaving 8 bases between them. The CDR3 is 13 amino acids. Germline V lookup: CDR1 WNHNN, CDR2 SYGVQD (reference sequence). CDR3 protein: CASSRDLNTEAFF. In DNA form, the CDR3 reads TGCGCCAGCAGCCGGGATTTGAACACTGAAGCTTTCTTT.

The V call is TRBV6-5, the J call TRBJ1-2; 7 nucleotides match TRBD1. V shed 0 bases and J 8 bases; nucleotides not matched to a gene: 9. CDR1 and CDR2 from the germline V gene are MNHEY and SVGAGI. The CDR3 totals 15 residues. The CDR3 nucleotides read TGTGCCAGCAGTTACTCGGAGGGGGCGCCCAGAGGCTACACCTTC. It translates to CASSYSEGAPRGYTF.

This chain links TRBV5-4 with TRBJ2-3, with 12 positions matching TRBD2. The CDR3 is 16 amino acids. Germline V lookup: CDR1 SGHNT, CDR2 YYREEE (reference sequence). V was pared by 4 bases and J by 7 bases, with 10 bases of the junction left unmatched. DNA of the CDR3: TGTGCCAGCAGCCAGACTAGCGGGGGACCAGCGTATACGCAGTATTTT. Protein: CASSQTSGGPAYTQYF.

The V gene is TRBV27, the J gene TRBJ2-3; perhaps TRBD1 as D (6 bases). There are 16 residues in the CDR3. V was cut by 7 bases and J by 2 bases, with 19 bases left in between. From germline, CDR1 is MNHEY and CDR2 SMNVEV (reference sequence). The CDR3 sequence: CASTRRTADFTDTQYF. The DNA of the CDR3 is TGTGCCAGCACCAGACGGACAGCCGACTTCACAGATACGCAGTATTTT.

The chain employs TRBV13 and TRBJ1-2; D gene unclear. CDR1 and CDR2 (germline): PRHDT, FYEKMQ (reference sequence). Trimming left V 4 bases short and J 4 bases short, with 7 bases between. CDR3 length: 12 amino acids. Here the CDR3 DNA reads TGTGCCAGCAGCTCCGGTTTCTATGGCTACACCTTC. Translating gives CASSSGFYGYTF. Full variable domain (outside the CDR3, taken from reference TRBV13 and TRBJ1-2): AAGVIQSPRHLIKEKRETATLKCYPIPRHDTVYWYQQGPGQDPQFLISFYEKMQSDKGSIPDRFSAQQFSDYHSELNMSSLELGDSALYFCASSSGFYGYTFGSGTRLTVV.

V usage is TRBV9 and J usage is TRBJ1-2; D call uncertain. This CDR3 contains 15 residues. Between the trimmed V and J ends, which lost 4 bases and 6 bases, there was a span of 19 bases. The germline V gene encodes CDR1 SGDLS and CDR2 YYNGEE. In DNA form, the CDR3 reads TGTGCCAGCAGCAGAACCCTGGGCTGGATCGATGGCTACACCTTC. Its translation is CASSRTLGWIDGYTF.

The chain is built from TRBV21-1 and TRBJ1-1; the table assigns TRBD1, which was not confirmed against the DNA. TRBV21-1 is a known pseudogene. This CDR3 is 18 amino acids long. The DNA for the CDR3 is TGTGCCAGCAGCATAGGGACCGGGACAGCGAGTTCCAACACTGAAGCTTTCTTT. Translating gives CASSIGTGTASSNTEAFF.

The genes are TRBV30 and TRBJ1-1; D may be TRBD1 (5 bases). The CDR3 runs 12 residues. The V end was cut by 3 bases, the J end by 2 bases, with 7 bases between. The germline CDR1 and CDR2 sequences are GTSNPN and SVGIG (reference sequence). CDR3 coding DNA: TGTGCCTGGAGGACAGTAAACACTGAAGCTTTCTTT. It yields the protein CAWRTVNTEAFF.